Presented here are 5 T cell receptor beta chains from one specimen sequenced in a study of CD8+ T cells in alopecia areata. RNA extraction and reverse transcription yielded cDNA as sequencing template. TCRdb's table, derived via immunoSEQ multiplex PCR, lists solely in-frame clones and lacks some. The data show around 100,000 clones, approximately 55% seen once. Treatment meaning: oral pan-JAK inhibitor, 5-10 mg twice daily. The sample consisted of CD4+ T cells sorted from blood, taken at week 24, from a patient treated with tofacitinib. The receptor source for this set is a human donor with alopecia areata.

The genes are TRBV7-9 and TRBJ2-6, with 7 bases that match TRBD1. The CDR3 loop spans 15 amino acids. The trim removed 6 bases at V and 2 bases at J, leaving 4 bases unmatched. Germline values: CDR1 SEHNR, CDR2 FQNEAQ (reference sequence). The CDR3 sequence is CASRFTGAGANVLTF. CDR3 nucleotide sequence: TGTGCCAGCAGATTTACAGGGGCTGGGGCCAACGTCCTGACTTTC.

This rearrangement joins TRBV6-5 to TRBJ2-5; weak D call: TRBD2 (5 bases). The CDR3 runs to 14 residues. V was shortened by 10 bases and J by 0 bases, with 15 bases between the two germline ends. CDR1 and CDR2 (germline): MNHEY, SVGAGI. CDR3 DNA: TGTGCCACTTCAACCTGGGAGAACCAAGAGACCCAGTACTTC. It translates to CATSTWENQETQYF.

The chain links TRBV5-6 to TRBJ2-7; the D is unclear. V gave up 3 bases and J gave up 2 bases, with 9 bases separating them. The CDR3 has 13 residues. The germline V gene encodes CDR1 SGHDT and CDR2 YYEEEE. This CDR3 is CASSSTRTYEQYF. The CDR3 coding sequence is TGTGCCAGCAGCTCTACAAGAACCTACGAGCAGTACTTC.

This clone was detected a few times. The V gene is TRBV29-1, the J gene TRBJ1-2; D is possibly TRBD1 (5 bases). In germline, CDR1 is SQVTM, CDR2 ANQGSEA. The CDR3 is 12 amino acids. The V gene lost 3 bases and the J gene lost 3 bases, with 8 bases spanning the gap. The CDR3 DNA sequence: TGCAGCGTTGACCAGGGTGACTATGGCTACACCTTC. This translates into CSVDQGDYGYTF.

CDR3 bases: TGTGCCAGCTCACCACAAAGAGGGGAGGGTCAGCCCCAGCATTTT. It encodes CASSPQRGEGQPQHF. The chain employs TRBV18 and TRBJ1-5; a weak D match, TRBD1 (5 bases). Between the trimmed V and J ends, which lost 1 base and 6 bases, there was a span of 13 bases. Germline V gives CDR1 KGHSH, CDR2 LQKENI. This CDR3 has 15 residues.